The 30 T cell receptor beta chains given below trace back to one sample, sequenced in a study of HIV-infected patients and healthy controls. cDNA was made from approximately 0.55 ug RNA using alpha and beta constant primers. Separate chain-specific third strand synthesis with multiplexing indices produced the alpha and beta libraries. TCRdb passed the 5' RACE reads through MiXCR, listing each CDR3 protein once. The sample yields about 10,000 distinct CDR3 sequences, around 5.4% seen once. No cell fractionation was done, so the repertoire covers all unsorted peripheral blood T cells. Sequences were obtained from blood. The receptor set was obtained from an adult in good health.

This clonotype is categorized as medium-sized. The chain employs TRBV20-1 and TRBJ1-6; possibly TRBD1 for D (5 bases). The CDR3 totals 16 residues. Germline CDR1 is DFQATT and CDR2 is SNEGSKA (reference sequence). V was trimmed by 1 base and J by 10 bases, leaving 20 bases between them. CDR3 loop: CSARVASVGDGSPLHF. The CDR3 DNA reads TGCAGTGCTAGAGTAGCTTCGGTGGGGGATGGATCACCCCTCCACTTT.

This clonotype is classed as medium-sized. The chain links TRBV6-6 to TRBJ2-5, with 11 bases identical to TRBD2. The CDR3 is made up of 17 amino acids. CDR1 MNHNY and CDR2 SVGAGI come from the germline V gene (reference sequence). V lost 0 bases to trimming and J lost 3 bases; unmatched junction nucleotides: 6. Here the CDR3 DNA reads TGTGCCAGCAGTTACTCTGCAGATAGCGGGGGGGAAGAGACCCAGTACTTC. The encoded protein is CASSYSADSGGEETQYF.

This clonotype counts as medium-sized. J is TRBJ2-5 and V is TRBV5-1; D is ambiguous. Trimming removed 0 bases from V and 5 bases from J, with 5 bases in between. The germline V gene has CDR1 SGHRS and CDR2 YFSETQ. The CDR3 sequence is 12 residues long. In nucleotides, the CDR3 is TGCGCCAGCAGCTTGGTAGTGGAGACCCAGTACTTC. It encodes CASSLVVETQYF.

This clonotype is a singleton in its sample. The V gene is TRBV29-1, the J gene TRBJ2-3, with TRBD2 as a possible D gene (6 bases). V gave up 5 bases and J gave up 2 bases, with 17 bases separating them. The CDR3 spans 15 residues. Germline V gene data show CDR1 as SQVTM and CDR2 as ANQGSEA. The CDR3 nucleotides are TGCAGCGTTTCGCTTCGGGGGAGTTACACAGATACGCAGTATTTT. This encodes CSVSLRGSYTDTQYF.

This clonotype is judged medium-sized (0.01 to 0.1%). The chain joins TRBV19 to TRBJ2-7; D is perhaps TRBD1 or TRBD2 (6 bases each). The CDR3 spans 15 residues. V was pared by 8 bases and J by 0 bases, with 17 bases between. The germline CDR1 and CDR2 sequences are LNHDA and SQIVND (reference sequence). The CDR3 DNA reads TGTGCCAGTGCTACAGCCAGGGGACTCTCCTACGAGCAGTACTTC. Translating it yields CASATARGLSYEQYF.

Judged by abundance, this clonotype is medium-sized. The chain is built from TRBV28 and TRBJ2-2; no definite D call. The CDR3 totals 12 residues. V was pared by 6 bases and J by 2 bases, with 4 bases between. The germline CDR1 and CDR2 sequences are MDHEN and SYDVKM. The DNA for the CDR3 is TGTGCCAGCAGCCTCAACACCGGGGAGCTGTTTTTT. Translating gives CASSLNTGELFF.

This clonotype was observed at least ten times. V usage is TRBV6-6 and J usage is TRBJ2-3, with TRBD2 matching 13 bases. CDR3 length: 18 amino acids. With V trimmed by 0 bases and J by 0 bases, 3 bases remained unmatched. CDR1 and CDR2 (germline): MNHNY, SVGAGI (reference sequence). The CDR3 loop reads CASSYSRLAGGSTDTQYF. CDR3 coding DNA: TGTGCCAGCAGTTACTCGCGACTAGCGGGGGGAAGCACAGATACGCAGTATTTT.

By share, this clonotype counts as medium-sized. The chain uses TRBV29-1 and TRBJ1-2; no firm D call. CDR3 length: 13 residues. Germline CDR1 and CDR2: SQVTM and ANQGSEA. Deletions cut 0 bases from V and 4 bases from J, with 9 bases between. The CDR3 sequence is CSVEDGSSYGYTF. The DNA for the CDR3 is TGCAGCGTTGAAGACGGGTCGTCCTATGGCTACACCTTC. The complete variable domain, with remaining parts taken from reference TRBV29-1 and TRBJ1-2, reads SAVISQKPSRDICQRGTSLTIQCQVDSQVTMMFWYRQQPGQSLTLIATANQGSEATYESGFVIDKFPISRPNLTFSTLTVSNMSPEDSSIYLCSVEDGSSYGYTFGSGTRLTVV.

By share, this clonotype ranks as medium-sized (0.01 to 0.1%). This CDR3 is CASSLRTPPDTQYF. CDR3 coding DNA: TGTGCCAGCAGCCTACGGACTCCTCCAGATACGCAGTATTTT. The chain is built from TRBV4-2 and TRBJ2-3; the D gene is possibly TRBD2 (5 bases). The CDR3 runs 14 residues. Trimming shortened V by 4 bases and J by 4 bases, and 12 bases separated the two germline ends. Germline CDR1 LGHNA, CDR2 YNFKEQ.

This clonotype was recorded many times. This sequence joins TRBV7-6 and TRBJ2-1; 7 bases agree with TRBD2. Germline lookup yields CDR1 SGHVS and CDR2 FNYEAQ. The CDR3 contains 16 residues. V dropped 2 bases and J dropped 5; count of bases not matched to a gene: 9. The CDR3, as DNA: TGTGCCAGCAGCTTACTAGGCCTAGCGGCTAACAATGAGCAGTTCTTC. Translated, it gives CASSLLGLAANNEQFF.

This sequence joins TRBV3-1 and TRBJ2-7; D tentatively fits TRBD1 or TRBD2 (6 bases each). Trimming pared 2 bases from V and 3 bases from J, leaving 23 bases between. The germline CDR1 and CDR2 sequences are LGHDT and YNNKEL (reference sequence). CDR3 length: 18 residues. CDR3 loop: CASSQISRFLGGYYEQYF. CDR3 DNA: TGTGCCAGCAGCCAAATAAGTCGGTTTTTGGGGGGCTACTACGAGCAGTACTTC.

By frequency in the sample, this clonotype is medium-sized. This chain joins TRBV29-1 and TRBJ2-3; TRBD1 matches at 7 bases. Germline loops: CDR1 SQVTM, CDR2 ANQGSEA. With 5 bases clipped from V and 1 base from J, the junction kept 3 bases outside the gene matches. The CDR3 consists of 13 residues. CDR3 nucleotide sequence: TGCAGCGTTAAGGGGGCCGGCACAGATACGCAGTATTTT. It specifies CSVKGAGTDTQYF.

By frequency in the sample, this clonotype is medium-sized. The chain couples TRBV12-3 or TRBV12-4 to TRBJ2-7; TRBD1 might be the D (6 bases). The CDR3 contains 15 residues. V dropped 6 bases and J dropped 0 bases, with 15 bases sitting between them. Written as DNA, the CDR3 is TGTGCCAGCAGCGTACAGGGCCGGAGCTCCTACGAGCAGTACTTC. Encoded protein: CASSVQGRSSYEQYF.

This clonotype is labeled as medium-sized. V and J are TRBV7-8 and TRBJ2-7; D may be TRBD1 (5 bases). Trimming shortened V by 5 bases and J by 1 base, and 12 bases separated the two germline ends. CDR1 is SGHVS, CDR2 FQNEAQ, per germline. The CDR3 spans 14 residues. CDR3 sequence reads: CASSLRTRSYEQYF. The DNA of the CDR3 is TGTGCCAGCAGCCTACGGACAAGGTCCTACGAGCAGTACTTC.

In this sample, this clonotype is medium-sized. The rearrangement joins TRBV7-6 to TRBJ2-1; no definite D call. The CDR3 has 12 residues. CDR1 SGHVS and CDR2 FNYEAQ come from the germline V gene. The V end was cut by 5 bases, the J end by 4 bases, with 6 bases between. The CDR3 DNA reads TGTGCCAGCAGCGCCCAGTACAATGAGCAGTTCTTC. It specifies CASSAQYNEQFF.

This clonotype was seen ten or more times. The chain has TRBV19 and TRBJ1-5; 9 nucleotides match TRBD1. After removal of 3 bases from V and 6 bases from J, the junction contained 9 bases not matched to a gene. The CDR3 length is 16 residues. Germline loops: CDR1 LNHDA, CDR2 SQIVND (reference sequence). The DNA of the CDR3 is TGTGCCAGTAGTATGCCGGGACAGGGCGCTGGTCAGCCCCAGCATTTT. Amino acid sequence: CASSMPGQGAGQPQHF.

This clonotype was observed many times. The chain couples TRBV12-3 or TRBV12-4 to TRBJ2-5, with 15 bases matching TRBD2. V dropped 5 bases and J dropped 5; count of bases not matched to a gene: 9. This CDR3 region has 17 residues. CDR3 nucleotides: TGTGCCAGCAGTCCGGGACTAGCGGGGGGACCGCTCGAGACCCAGTACTTC. This encodes CASSPGLAGGPLETQYF.

This chain connects TRBV7-3 to TRBJ2-5; no reliable D call. V shed 5 bases and J shed 2 bases, with 9 bases lying between them. Germline V gene lookup returns CDR1 SGHTA and CDR2 FQGTGA. The CDR3 covers 13 residues. The CDR3 loop reads CASSRAEQETQYF. CDR3 nucleotides: TGTGCCAGCAGCCGTGCCGAACAAGAGACCCAGTACTTC.

This chain uses TRBV5-1 with TRBJ1-1, with D possibly TRBD1 on 5 matching bases. V was cut by 4 bases and J by 5 bases, with 12 bases left in between. The CDR3 extends over 13 amino acids. Germline V gene data show CDR1 as SGHRS and CDR2 as YFSETQ. The CDR3 DNA reads as TGCGCCAGCAGCGGCAGGGTTGGGACTGAAGCTTTCTTT. Residues: CASSGRVGTEAFF.

In this sample, this clonotype turned up many times. This chain joins TRBV24-1 and TRBJ1-5; perhaps TRBD1 as D (6 bases). Germline CDR1 reads KGHDR; CDR2 reads SFDVKD. Trimming left V 0 bases short and J 7 bases short, with 9 bases between. CDR3 length equals 14 residues. The CDR3 spells CATSDLAGDQPQHF. The CDR3 region has the DNA TGTGCCACCAGTGATTTGGCAGGGGACCAGCCCCAGCATTTT.

By share, this clonotype ranks as medium-sized. This rearrangement joins TRBV12-3 or TRBV12-4 to TRBJ2-3, with unresolved D. V shed 6 bases and J shed 5 bases, with 12 bases lying between them. This CDR3 spans 13 amino acids. The CDR3 bases are TGTGCCAGCAGCCACGTCCCGGAAGATACGCAGTATTTT. As protein: CASSHVPEDTQYF.

At least ten counts were recorded for this clonotype. The V and J genes are TRBV7-2 and TRBJ1-5, with no clear D. The germline V and J ends were trimmed by 1 base and 5 bases, with 9 bases remaining between them. CDR1 and CDR2 from the germline V gene are SGHTA and FQGNSA. The CDR3 length is 14 residues. The CDR3 region has the DNA TGTGCCAGCAGCTTAGTGCCAGAGTATCAGCCCCAGCATTTT. It codes for CASSLVPEYQPQHF.

V usage is TRBV29-1 and J usage is TRBJ1-1, with unresolved D. The CDR3 is 13 residues long. V was cut by 5 bases and J by 4 bases, with 14 bases left in between. CDR1 is SQVTM and CDR2 is ANQGSEA in the germline V gene. Written as DNA, the CDR3 is TGCAGCGTTAACCTGGACCGAGGCACTGAAGCTTTCTTT. Its translation is CSVNLDRGTEAFF.

By share, this clonotype counts as medium-sized. CDR3 coding DNA: TGTGCCAGCAGCTTGGAAGCGGCCCGCACAGATACGCAGTATTTT. This codes for CASSLEAARTDTQYF. V is TRBV7-2 and J is TRBJ2-3; perhaps TRBD2 as D (5 bases). The CDR3 is 15 residues long. The V end lost 3 bases, the J end lost 1 base, and 11 bases lay between the germline ends. Germline-derived CDR1 and CDR2 are SGHTA and FQGNSA. The whole variable domain, remainder taken from reference TRBV7-2 and TRBJ2-3, is GAGVSQSPSNKVTEKGKDVELRCDPISGHTALYWYRQSLGQGLEFLIYFQGNSAPDKSGLPSDRFSAERTGGSVSTLTIQRTQQEDSAVYLCASSLEAARTDTQYFGPGTRLTVL.

This clonotype was seen at least ten times. The rearrangement uses TRBV20-1 and TRBJ2-1, with D uncertain. This CDR3 is 14 amino acids long. Germline CDR1 and CDR2: DFQATT and SNEGSKA (reference sequence). Trimming left V 0 bases short and J 3 bases short, with 9 bases between. Here the CDR3 DNA reads TGCAGTGCTAGAGAGGGTTGGTTCTACAATGAGCAGTTCTTC. It yields the protein CSAREGWFYNEQFF.

This clonotype counts as medium-sized. This chain uses TRBV28 with TRBJ2-6; unclear D gene. Trimming cost V 2 bases and J 4 bases, with 9 bases left between them. The CDR3 consists of 15 residues. CDR1 and CDR2 (germline): MDHEN, SYDVKM. The chain's CDR3 is CASSLGIGGANVLTF. Here the CDR3 DNA reads TGTGCCAGCAGTTTAGGTATAGGGGGGGCCAACGTCCTGACTTTC.

This clonotype is medium-sized within its sample. J is TRBJ1-5 and V is TRBV6-5; maybe TRBD1 (6 bases). The CDR3 is 17 residues long. Trimming shortened V by 5 bases and J by 2 bases, and 19 bases separated the two germline ends. CDR1 and CDR2 (germline): MNHEY, SVGAGI. CDR3 DNA: TGTGCCAGCAGTCTTTACTCAGGGGCGCAAGGCAATCAGCCCCAGCATTTT. Protein product: CASSLYSGAQGNQPQHF.

The CDR3 here is CSARDGRYSYEQYF. The CDR3 coding sequence is TGCAGTGCTAGAGACGGCCGATACTCCTACGAGCAGTACTTC. The chain employs TRBV20-1 and TRBJ2-7, with no clear D. The CDR3 has 14 residues. V shed 0 bases and J shed 0 bases, with 9 bases lying between them. The germline gives CDR1 DFQATT, CDR2 SNEGSKA (reference sequence).

This clonotype ranks as medium-sized. V usage is TRBV7-9 and J usage is TRBJ2-5; 7 bases are shared with TRBD2. The CDR3 sequence is 14 residues long. V shed 4 bases and J 1 base; nucleotides not matched to a gene: 3. Germline V gives CDR1 SEHNR, CDR2 FQNEAQ (reference sequence). The CDR3 here is CASSSTSTQETQYF. CDR3 nucleotides: TGTGCCAGCAGCTCGACTAGCACCCAAGAGACCCAGTACTTC.

This clonotype is medium-sized. The gene calls are TRBV12-3 or TRBV12-4 and TRBJ1-3, with D unresolved. The CDR3 consists of 12 residues. V dropped 3 bases and J dropped 6 bases, with 6 bases sitting between them. DNA of the CDR3: TGTGCCAGCAGTTTCCCCCTAAACACCATATATTTT. Translation gives CASSFPLNTIYF.